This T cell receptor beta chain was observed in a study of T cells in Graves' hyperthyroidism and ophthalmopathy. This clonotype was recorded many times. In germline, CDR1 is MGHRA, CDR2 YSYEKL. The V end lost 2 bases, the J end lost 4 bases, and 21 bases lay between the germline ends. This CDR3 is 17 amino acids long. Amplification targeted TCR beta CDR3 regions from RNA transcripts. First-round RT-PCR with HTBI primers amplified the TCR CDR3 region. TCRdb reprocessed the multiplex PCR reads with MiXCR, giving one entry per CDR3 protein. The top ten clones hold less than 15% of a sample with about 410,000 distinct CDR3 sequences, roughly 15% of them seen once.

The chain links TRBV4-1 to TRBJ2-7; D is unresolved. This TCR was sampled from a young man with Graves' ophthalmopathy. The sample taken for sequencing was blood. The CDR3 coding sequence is TGCGCCAGCAGCCAAAGCTTACTGCCGGGTGGCGCATACGAGCAGTACTTC. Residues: CASSQSLLPGGAYEQYF.